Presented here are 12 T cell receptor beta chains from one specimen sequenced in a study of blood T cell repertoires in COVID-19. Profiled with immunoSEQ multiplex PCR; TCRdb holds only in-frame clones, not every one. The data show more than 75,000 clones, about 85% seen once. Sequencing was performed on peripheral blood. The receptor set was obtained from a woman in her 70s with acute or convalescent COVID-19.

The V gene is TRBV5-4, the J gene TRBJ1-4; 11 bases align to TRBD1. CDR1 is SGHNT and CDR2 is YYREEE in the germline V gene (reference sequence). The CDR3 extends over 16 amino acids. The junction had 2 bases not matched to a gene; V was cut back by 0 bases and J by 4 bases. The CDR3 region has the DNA TGTGCCAGCAGCTTGGGGGGGACAGGGGGTAATGAAAAACTGTTTTTT. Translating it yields CASSLGGTGGNEKLFF.

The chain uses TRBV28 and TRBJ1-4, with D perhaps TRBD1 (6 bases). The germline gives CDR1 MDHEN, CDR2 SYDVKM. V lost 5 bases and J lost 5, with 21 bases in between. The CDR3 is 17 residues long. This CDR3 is CASSRSGGRLLNEKLFF. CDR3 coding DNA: TGTGCCAGCAGTCGCTCGGGGGGGCGGCTCTTAAATGAAAAACTGTTTTTT.

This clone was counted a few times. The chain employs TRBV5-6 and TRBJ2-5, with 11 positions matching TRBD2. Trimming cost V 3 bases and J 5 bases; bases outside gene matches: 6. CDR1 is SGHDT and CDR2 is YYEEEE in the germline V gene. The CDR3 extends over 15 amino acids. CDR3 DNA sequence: TGTGCCAGCAGCTGGCGTAGCGGGGGGGATGAGACCCAGTACTTC. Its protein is CASSWRSGGDETQYF. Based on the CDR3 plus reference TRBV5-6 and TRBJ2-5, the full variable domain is DAGVTQSPTHLIKTRGQQVTLRCSPKSGHDTVSWYQQALGQGPQFIFQYYEEEERQRGNFPDRFSGHQFPNYSSELNVNALLLGDSALYLCASSWRSGGDETQYFGPGTRLLVL.

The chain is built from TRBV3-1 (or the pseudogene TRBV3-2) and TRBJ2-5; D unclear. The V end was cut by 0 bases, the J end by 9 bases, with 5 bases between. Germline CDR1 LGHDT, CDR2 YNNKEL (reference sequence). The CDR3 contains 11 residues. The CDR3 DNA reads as TGTGCCAGCAGCCAAGATCGGGCCCAGTACTTC. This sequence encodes CASSQDRAQYF.

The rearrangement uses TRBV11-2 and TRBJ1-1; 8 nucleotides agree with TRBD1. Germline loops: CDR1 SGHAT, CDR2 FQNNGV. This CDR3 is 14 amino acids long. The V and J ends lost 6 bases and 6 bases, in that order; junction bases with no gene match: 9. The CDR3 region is CASRYGGQVAEAFF. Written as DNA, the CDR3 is TGTGCCAGCAGATATGGGGGACAGGTCGCTGAAGCTTTCTTT.

CDR3 residues: CASTTTGGGYTF. CDR3 DNA sequence: TGTGCCAGCACCACGACAGGGGGCGGCTACACCTTC. The V and J genes are TRBV6-5 and TRBJ1-2; 10 bases agree with TRBD1. The CDR3 runs to 12 residues. J was trimmed by 8 bases and V by 7 bases; bases with no gene match: 4. CDR1 is MNHEY and CDR2 is SVGAGI in the germline V gene.

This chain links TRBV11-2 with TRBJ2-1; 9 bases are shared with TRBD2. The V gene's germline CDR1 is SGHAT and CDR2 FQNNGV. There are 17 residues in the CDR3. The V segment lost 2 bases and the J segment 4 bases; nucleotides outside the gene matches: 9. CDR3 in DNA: TGTGCCAGCAGCTTAACCCGGATAGCGGGGGCGTACAATGAGCAGTTCTTC. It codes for CASSLTRIAGAYNEQFF.

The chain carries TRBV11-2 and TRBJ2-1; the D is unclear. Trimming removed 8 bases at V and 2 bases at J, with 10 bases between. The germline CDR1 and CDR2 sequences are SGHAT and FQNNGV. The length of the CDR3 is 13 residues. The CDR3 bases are TGTGCCAGCTCCTCCCGGGCCTACAATGAGCAGTTCTTC. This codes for CASSSRAYNEQFF.

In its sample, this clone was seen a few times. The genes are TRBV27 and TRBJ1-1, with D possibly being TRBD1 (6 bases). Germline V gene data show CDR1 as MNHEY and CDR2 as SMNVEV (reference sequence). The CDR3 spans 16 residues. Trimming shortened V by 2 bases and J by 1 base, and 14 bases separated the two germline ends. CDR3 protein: CASSLLPGQRNTEAFF. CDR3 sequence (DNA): TGTGCCAGCAGTTTACTCCCGGGACAAAGGAACACTGAAGCTTTCTTT.

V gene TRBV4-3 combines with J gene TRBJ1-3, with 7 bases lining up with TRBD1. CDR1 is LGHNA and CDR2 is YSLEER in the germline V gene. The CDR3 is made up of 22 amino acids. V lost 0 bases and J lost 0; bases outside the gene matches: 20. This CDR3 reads CASSQDRAGTARIGASGNTIYF. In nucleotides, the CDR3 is TGCGCCAGCAGCCAAGATAGGGCCGGGACAGCCCGCATTGGCGCCTCTGGAAACACCATATATTTT.

The CDR3 is CASSQLAGQETQYF. Written as DNA, the CDR3 is TGTGCCAGCAGCCAACTAGCGGGACAAGAGACCCAGTACTTC. The chain couples TRBV3-1 (or the pseudogene TRBV3-2) to TRBJ2-5; 9 bases are shared with TRBD2. The CDR3 covers 14 residues. Germline trimming cut 2 bases from V and 2 bases from J; bases unmatched to any gene: 0. The germline V gene has CDR1 LGHDT and CDR2 YNNKEL (reference sequence).

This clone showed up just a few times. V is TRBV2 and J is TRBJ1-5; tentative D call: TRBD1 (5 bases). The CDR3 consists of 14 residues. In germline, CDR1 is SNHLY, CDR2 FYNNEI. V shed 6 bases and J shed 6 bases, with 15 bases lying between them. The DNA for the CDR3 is TGTGCCAGCAGCTCGGGCCAGGGCGCTCAGCCCCAGCATTTT. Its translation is CASSSGQGAQPQHF.